These 22 T cell receptor beta chains were sequenced from one sample in a study of cytomegalovirus exposure and HLA in healthy donors. Primers: 60 Vbeta forward and 13 Jbeta reverse. Repertoires were generated with immunoSEQ multiplex PCR, while TCRdb's copy carries only in-frame clones and drops some. Of tens of thousands of clones in the sample, over 70% were seen once. Specimen: PBMCs. The receptors come from a man aged 35 to 55 in good health and CMV-seronegative.

Here the CDR3 DNA reads TGCGCCAGCAGCGAGGGACTAGCGGGAGCGCTCGATGAGCAGTTCTTC. Its protein product is CASSEGLAGALDEQFF. The V call is TRBV5-1, the J call TRBJ2-1, with 14 bases lining up with TRBD2. The V segment lost 4 bases and the J segment 8 bases; nucleotides outside the gene matches: 8. Germline CDR1 reads SGHRS; CDR2 reads YFSETQ. This CDR3 has 16 residues.

The DNA for the CDR3 is TGTGCCAGCAGCCCCGTGGGGACAGGGGCCCCCGGGGAGCTGTTTTTT. It is translated as CASSPVGTGAPGELFF. The J gene is TRBJ2-2, the V gene TRBV7-3; 10 nucleotides align to TRBD1. CDR1 and CDR2 (germline): SGHTA, FQGTGA. V gave up 5 bases and J gave up 6 bases; unmatched junction bases: 9. The CDR3 sequence is 16 residues long.

The chain uses TRBV28 and TRBJ1-5; 8 nucleotides line up with TRBD1. The V and J ends lost 5 bases and 4 bases, in that order; junction bases with no gene match: 7. CDR1 MDHEN and CDR2 SYDVKM come from the germline V gene. The CDR3 has 15 residues. The CDR3 sequence: CASSTKRQGNQPQHF. In DNA form, the CDR3 reads TGTGCCAGCAGTACCAAAAGACAGGGGAATCAGCCCCAGCATTTT.

This clone was detected a few times. The genes are TRBV10-1 and TRBJ2-1, with unresolved D. The CDR3 has 13 amino acids. V shed 2 bases and J shed 12 bases, with 14 bases lying between them. Germline CDR1 is WNHNN and CDR2 is SYGVQD (reference sequence). The CDR3 region is CASSEDYWSLQFF. The DNA for the CDR3 is TGCGCCAGCAGTGAGGATTATTGGAGTTTGCAGTTCTTC.

CDR3 coding DNA: TGTGCCAGCAGCTTAGCTCTAGTTAGCACAGATACGCAGTATTTT. Its protein is CASSLALVSTDTQYF. The chain is built from TRBV11-2 and TRBJ2-3; no definite D call. Germline V gene sequence: CDR1 SGHAT, CDR2 FQNNGV. The CDR3 spans 15 residues. V lost 1 base and J 0 bases, leaving 8 bases between the germline ends.

The V call is TRBV29-1, the J call TRBJ1-2, with 10 bases lining up with TRBD1. The germline V gene encodes CDR1 SQVTM and CDR2 ANQGSEA. The CDR3 is 12 amino acids. The J segment lost 7 bases and the V segment lost 7 bases, leaving 6 bases of the junction unmatched. CDR3 residues: CSAAGTGVGYTF. The CDR3 DNA follows: TGCAGCGCTGCGGGGACAGGGGTTGGCTACACCTTC.

Turning to this clone: The junction departs from the called germline gene at one end, perhaps through a read error. The chain has TRBV30 and TRBJ2-1; D perhaps matches TRBD2 (7 bases). Germline V gene data show CDR1 as GTSNPN and CDR2 as SVGIG (reference sequence). There are 15 residues in the CDR3. The CDR3 here is CAWALGGADYNGQFF. CDR3 DNA: TGTGCCTGGGCCTTAGGGGGGGCAGATTACAATGGGCAGTTCTTC.

The chain carries TRBV28 and TRBJ2-5; no reliable D call. V shed 3 bases and J shed 4 bases, with 9 bases lying between them. Germline CDR1 reads MDHEN; CDR2 reads SYDVKM. The length of the CDR3 is 13 residues. In nucleotides, the CDR3 is TGTGCCAGCAGTTTGGTTAGCTTAGAGACCCAGTACTTC. It specifies CASSLVSLETQYF.

This clone appeared a single time. The rearrangement uses TRBV7-9 and TRBJ2-1; TRBD2 matches 14 bases. Germline CDR1 SEHNR, CDR2 FQNEAQ (reference sequence). CDR3 length equals 18 residues. J lost 3 bases, V lost 6 bases, and 10 bases had no gene match. CDR3 in DNA: TGTGCCAGCAGTACCGGACTAGCGGGAGGCTCCTTCTACAATGAGCAGTTCTTC. It is translated as CASSTGLAGGSFYNEQFF.

The rearrangement links TRBV6-5 to TRBJ2-1; the match to TRBD2 covers 12 bases. The CDR3 covers 16 residues. Per germline, CDR1 MNHEY and CDR2 SVGAGI. The V gene end was trimmed by 0 bases and the J gene end by 5 bases; junction bases not matched to a gene: 2. CDR3 sequence reads: CASSYSSSGGDNEQFF. The DNA of the CDR3 is TGTGCCAGCAGTTACTCATCTAGCGGGGGGGACAATGAGCAGTTCTTC.

The chain couples TRBV14 to TRBJ2-1; 8 bases match TRBD2. This CDR3 is built from 14 residues. J lost 4 bases, V lost 2 bases, and 1 base had no gene match. The germline CDR1 and CDR2 sequences are SGHDN and FVKESK. The CDR3 sequence is CASSQSSGYNEQFF. DNA for the CDR3: TGTGCCAGCAGCCAATCTAGCGGGTACAATGAGCAGTTCTTC.

The V call is TRBV6-1, the J call TRBJ2-7; 8 bases map to TRBD1. Germline CDR1 and CDR2: MNHNS and SASEGT. Trimming cost V 5 bases and J 1 base; bases outside gene matches: 7. The CDR3 is 15 amino acids. The CDR3 here is CASSQQGEGSYEQYF. The CDR3 region has the DNA TGTGCCAGCAGTCAACAGGGGGAAGGATCCTACGAGCAGTACTTC.

The V gene is TRBV6-5, the J gene TRBJ2-7, with 12 bases fitting TRBD1. The V gene's germline CDR1 is MNHEY and CDR2 SVGAGI. V trimming: 6 bases; J trimming: 7 bases; junction bases outside the gene matches: 4. The CDR3 is 13 residues long. The CDR3 reads CASRGTGGREQYF. As DNA, the CDR3 is TGTGCCAGCAGGGGGACAGGGGGCAGAGAGCAGTACTTC.

This clone was seen a few times. The chain joins TRBV9 to TRBJ1-6; D is unresolved. CDR1 and CDR2 (germline): SGDLS, YYNGEE. The CDR3 consists of 17 residues. V gave up 7 bases and J gave up 7 bases, with 24 bases separating them. The CDR3 sequence: CASGNPRGGVENSPLHF. Here the CDR3 DNA reads TGTGCCAGCGGCAACCCCAGAGGCGGAGTGGAGAATTCACCCCTCCACTTT.

V and J are TRBV5-1 and TRBJ2-7; D remains ambiguous. Trimming pared 0 bases from V and 3 bases from J, leaving 7 bases between. This CDR3 spans 13 amino acids. Germline-derived CDR1 and CDR2 are SGHRS and YFSETQ. DNA for the CDR3: TGCGCCAGCAGCTTGGCAGTTTTCTACGAGCAGTACTTC. This codes for CASSLAVFYEQYF. Looking up the rest from reference TRBV5-1 and TRBJ2-7 gives the full variable domain: KAGVTQTPRYLIKTRGQQVTLSCSPISGHRSVSWYQQTPGQGLQFLFEYFSETQRNKGNFPGRFSGRQFSNSRSEMNVSTLELGDSALYLCASSLAVFYEQYFGPGTRLTVT.

The chain combines TRBV10-3 with TRBJ2-1; TRBD2 aligns across 9 bases. The V and J ends lost 7 bases and 4 bases, in that order; junction bases with no gene match: 2. This CDR3 comprises 13 residues. The germline V gene has CDR1 ENHRY and CDR2 SYGVKD. DNA for the CDR3: TGTGCCATCAAGCGGGAGGCTTACAATGAGCAGTTCTTC. Translation: CAIKREAYNEQFF.

The chain has TRBV9 and TRBJ2-1; tentative D call: TRBD2 (5 bases). The CDR3 consists of 18 residues. Germline CDR1 SGDLS, CDR2 YYNGEE. The V end lost 0 bases, the J end lost 4 bases, and 20 bases lay between the germline ends. CDR3 loop: CASSVGAEGAGPYNEQFF. The CDR3, as DNA: TGTGCCAGCAGCGTAGGGGCAGAGGGTGCCGGACCGTACAATGAGCAGTTCTTC. Full variable domain (outside the CDR3, taken from reference TRBV9 and TRBJ2-1): DSGVTQTPKHLITATGQRVTLRCSPRSGDLSVYWYQQSLDQGLQFLIQYYNGEERAKGNILERFSAQQFPDLHSELNLSSLELGDSALYFCASSVGAEGAGPYNEQFFGPGTRLTVL.

The chain uses TRBV5-6 and TRBJ2-7, with 9 bases matching TRBD1. There are 17 residues in the CDR3. Per germline, CDR1 SGHDT and CDR2 YYEEEE. J lost 3 bases, V lost 2 bases, and 12 bases had no gene match. CDR3 loop: CASSFSPAGTGFYEQYF. DNA for the CDR3: TGTGCCAGCAGCTTTAGCCCAGCCGGGACAGGGTTCTACGAGCAGTACTTC.

The gene calls are TRBV14 and TRBJ1-1; D is unclear. Looked up from germline, CDR1 is SGHDN and CDR2 is FVKESK. V was trimmed by 7 bases and J by 3 bases, leaving 15 bases between them. This CDR3 comprises 14 residues. CDR3 nucleotides: TGTGCCAGCAAAGGCAGACCCGGGGACACTGAAGCTTTCTTT. This translates into CASKGRPGDTEAFF.

The rearrangement joins TRBV15 to TRBJ1-6; D unresolved. With 0 bases removed from V and 0 bases from J, the gap between germline ends came to 6 bases. From germline, CDR1 is LNHNV and CDR2 YYDKDF (reference sequence). This CDR3 is built from 16 residues. The CDR3 sequence is CATSRDLSSYNSPLHF. The CDR3 DNA reads TGTGCCACCAGCAGAGATCTGAGCTCCTATAATTCACCCCTCCACTTT.

As for this clone: A junction end diverges from the germline sequence, so it may reflect a read error. The chain has TRBV7-9 and TRBJ2-7, with 10 bases lining up with TRBD2. This CDR3 contains 13 residues. Germline V lookup: CDR1 SEHNR, CDR2 FQNEAQ (reference sequence). The CDR3 DNA follows: TGTGCCAGCAGCCTAGCGGGAGTTTACGAGCAGTACTTC. It codes for CASSLAGVYEQYF.

This clone was seen just once. Its ends do not fully match the called genes, so a read error is possible. This chain joins TRBV7-9 and TRBJ2-6; D call uncertain. Germline V gene data show CDR1 as SEHNR and CDR2 as FQNEAQ (reference sequence). This CDR3 has 16 residues. The CDR3 spells CSSSFLSPSGANVLTF. The DNA of the CDR3 is TGTTCCAGCAGCTTTTTATCCCCGTCCGGGGCCAACGTCCTGACTTTC. Combining the CDR3 with reference TRBV7-9 and TRBJ2-6 gives the whole variable domain DTGVSQNPRHKITKRGQNVTFRCDPISEHNRLYWYRQTLGQGPEFLTYFQNEAQLEKSRLLSDRFSAERPKGSFSTLEIQRTEQGDSAMYLCSSSFLSPSGANVLTFGAGSRLTVL.